These 21 T cell receptor beta chains originate from one sample sequenced in a study of cytomegalovirus exposure and HLA in healthy donors. Assay used: immunoSEQ multiplex PCR; TCRdb lists only in-frame clones, some missing. The table records tens of thousands of clones, more than 85% of them present only once. Sample: PBMCs. These receptors all come from a woman aged 18-29 years in good health and CMV-seronegative.

As regards this clone: At one boundary the junction diverges from the germline segment, which might be a read error. This chain connects TRBV7-7 to TRBJ1-2, with TRBD1 as a possible D gene (5 bases). The CDR3 length is 15 residues. CDR1 and CDR2 (germline): SSHAT, FNYEAQ (reference sequence). This chain's CDR3 is CASSLWQGEGYGYTF. The CDR3 nucleotides are TGTGCTAGCAGCTTGTGGCAGGGTGAAGGCTATGGCTACACCTTC. Combining the CDR3 with reference TRBV7-7 and TRBJ1-2 gives the whole variable domain GAGVSQSPRYKVTKRGQDVTLRCDPISSHATLYWYQQALGQGPEFLTYFNYEAQPDKSGLPSDRFSAERPEGSISTLTIQRTEQRDSAMYRCASSLWQGEGYGYTFGSGTRLTVV.

The genes are TRBV2 and TRBJ2-7, with TRBD2 matching over 9 bases. Germline CDR1 and CDR2: SNHLY and FYNNEI. V shed 7 bases, J shed 5 bases, and the junction held 12 bases outside the gene matches. The CDR3 covers 15 residues. The CDR3 region is CASNLMASGNNEQYF. The CDR3 nucleotides read TGTGCCAGCAACCTAATGGCTAGCGGGAATAACGAGCAGTACTTC.

Concerning this clone: Compared with germline, one end of the junction differs, possibly owing to a read error. The chain carries TRBV7-2 and TRBJ1-1; D is undetermined. CDR3 length: 14 amino acids. Germline V lookup: CDR1 SGHTA, CDR2 FQGNSA. CDR3 coding DNA: TGTGCCAGCAGATTAGGGTTGGCGGGGACTGAAGCTTTCTTT. This codes for CASRLGLAGTEAFF.

J is TRBJ2-2 and V is TRBV28; 11 bases are a match to TRBD2. CDR3 size: 16 residues. J gave up 4 bases and V 5 bases, and 6 bases lay outside the gene matches. The germline CDR1 and CDR2 sequences are MDHEN and SYDVKM. CDR3 sequence: CASSKTSGVGTGELFF. As DNA, the CDR3 is TGTGCCAGCAGTAAGACTAGCGGGGTGGGCACCGGGGAGCTGTTTTTT.

J is TRBJ2-5 and V is TRBV5-1; TRBD2 matches at 12 bases. This CDR3 region has 15 residues. Germline V gene sequence: CDR1 SGHRS, CDR2 YFSETQ. J lost 5 bases, V lost 3 bases, and 5 bases had no gene match. CDR3 nucleotides: TGCGCCAGCAGCTCTTCCGGGACTAGCGGGGAGACCCAGTACTTC. Amino acid sequence: CASSSSGTSGETQYF.

This chain uses TRBV14 with TRBJ2-5; 7 nucleotides line up with TRBD1. After removal of 5 bases from V and 5 bases from J, the junction contained 8 bases not matched to a gene. The germline V gene has CDR1 SGHDN and CDR2 FVKESK. The CDR3 runs 14 residues. This chain's CDR3 is CASSERQGTETQYF. The CDR3, as DNA: TGTGCCAGCAGCGAAAGACAGGGTACCGAGACCCAGTACTTC. Filled out from reference TRBV14 and TRBJ2-5, the complete variable domain reads EAGVTQFPSHSVIEKGQTVTLRCDPISGHDNLYWYRRVMGKEIKFLLHFVKESKQDESGMPNNRFLAERTGGTYSTLKVQPAELEDSGVYFCASSERQGTETQYFGPGTRLLVL.

The genes are TRBV5-6 and TRBJ2-5; possible D gene TRBD1, 6 bases. The CDR3 is made up of 15 amino acids. Trimming pared 0 bases from V and 5 bases from J, leaving 14 bases between. Germline V lookup: CDR1 SGHDT, CDR2 YYEEEE. CDR3 protein: CASSLVQGPLETQYF. CDR3 sequence (DNA): TGTGCCAGCAGCTTGGTCCAGGGGCCCTTGGAGACCCAGTACTTC.

This chain joins TRBV4-2 and TRBJ1-2; no clear D gene. The ends were cut back, 0 bases at V and 2 bases at J, with 10 bases in the middle. CDR1 is LGHNA and CDR2 is YNFKEQ in the germline V gene. The CDR3 has 15 amino acids. The CDR3, as DNA: TGTGCCAGCAGCCAAGATTCCGTTCAGAACTATGGCTACACCTTC. Amino acid sequence: CASSQDSVQNYGYTF.

The genes are TRBV5-1 and TRBJ2-3; 10 bases fit TRBD2. J was trimmed by 5 bases and V by 0 bases; bases with no gene match: 3. Germline CDR1 is SGHRS and CDR2 is YFSETQ. There are 15 residues in the CDR3. The CDR3 reads CASSLGLAGLDTQYF. Written as DNA, the CDR3 is TGCGCCAGCAGCTTGGGACTAGCGGGCCTAGATACGCAGTATTTT.

This rearrangement joins TRBV15 to TRBJ1-5; D gene unclear. The germline V gene has CDR1 LNHNV and CDR2 YYDKDF (reference sequence). The CDR3 is 15 residues long. V dropped 1 base and J dropped 6 bases, with 13 bases sitting between them. CDR3 protein: CATSRVMEGVQPQHF. In DNA form, the CDR3 reads TGTGCCACCAGCAGAGTGATGGAGGGCGTTCAGCCCCAGCATTTT.

CDR3 amino acids: CASSGTGTSYEQYF. In DNA, the CDR3 is TGTGCCAGCAGCGGGACAGGTACCTCCTACGAGCAGTACTTC. The genes are TRBV9 and TRBJ2-7, with 7 bases aligning to TRBD1. Germline V gene data show CDR1 as SGDLS and CDR2 as YYNGEE. Trimming took 3 bases from V and 0 from J; bases not matched to a gene: 3. CDR3 length: 14 amino acids.

This rearrangement joins TRBV11-3 to TRBJ2-7; 7 bases line up with TRBD2. Germline-derived CDR1 and CDR2 are SGHNT and YENEEA. The CDR3 is made up of 13 amino acids. V dropped 5 bases and J dropped 3; count of bases not matched to a gene: 4. CDR3 loop: CASSQGGDYEQYF. For the CDR3, the DNA is TGTGCCAGCAGCCAGGGAGGGGACTACGAGCAGTACTTC.

This sequence joins TRBV30 and TRBJ1-3; TRBD1 agrees at 9 bases. Germline assignment: CDR1 GTSNPN and CDR2 SVGIG (reference sequence). After removal of 2 bases from V and 3 bases from J, the junction contained 5 bases not matched to a gene. This CDR3 is built from 15 residues. The CDR3 is CAWSRDRVGGNTIYF. The CDR3 bases are TGTGCCTGGAGTCGGGACAGGGTCGGTGGAAACACCATATATTTT. Complete variable domain (other parts from reference TRBV30 and TRBJ1-3): SQTIHQWPATLVQPVGSPLSLECTVEGTSNPNLYWYRQAAGRGLQLLFYSVGIGQISSEVPQNLSASRPQDRQFILSSKKLLLSDSGFYLCAWSRDRVGGNTIYFGEGSWLTVV.

The count of this clone is one. The chain recombines TRBV5-4 with TRBJ1-4; D uncertain. Germline V lookup: CDR1 SGHNT, CDR2 YYREEE (reference sequence). V lost 0 bases and J 7 bases, leaving 10 bases between the germline ends. The CDR3 loop spans 14 amino acids. The CDR3 sequence is CASSLGTVREKLFF. Here the CDR3 DNA reads TGTGCCAGCAGCTTGGGCACAGTTCGTGAAAAACTGTTTTTT.

This chain connects TRBV7-3 to TRBJ1-1; 8 nucleotides agree with TRBD1. CDR1 is SGHTA and CDR2 is FQGTGA in the germline V gene. Unmatched junction bases numbered 7, after V lost 4 bases and J lost 3 bases. The CDR3 consists of 15 residues. This chain's CDR3 is CASSSQGARDTEAFF. The CDR3 region has the DNA TGTGCCAGCAGCTCGCAGGGGGCGCGGGACACTGAAGCTTTCTTT.

V and J are TRBV7-9 and TRBJ2-5; D remains unclear. This CDR3 is 11 amino acids long. Germline V gene lookup returns CDR1 SEHNR and CDR2 FQNEAQ (reference sequence). Trimming took 3 bases from V and 4 from J, leaving 3 bases between them. DNA of the CDR3: TGTGCCAGCAGCTTCGGAGAGACCCAGTACTTC. Translation: CASSFGETQYF.

The chain combines TRBV18 with TRBJ2-7; 8 positions agree with TRBD2. The trim removed 4 bases at V and 3 bases at J, leaving 5 bases unmatched. CDR1 is KGHSH, CDR2 LQKENI, per germline. This CDR3 has 14 residues. This CDR3 reads CASSQGTRHYEQYF. The DNA for the CDR3 is TGTGCCAGCTCACAAGGGACTAGACACTACGAGCAGTACTTC.

The CDR3 region is CASSRGQGSGYTF. The CDR3, as DNA: TGTGCCAGCAGCCGTGGACAGGGCAGTGGCTACACCTTC. The chain joins TRBV4-2 to TRBJ1-2, with 8 bases that match TRBD1. The CDR3 has 13 amino acids. Trimming at V came to 4 bases and at J to 7 bases, leaving 5 bases not matched to a gene. CDR1 is LGHNA and CDR2 is YNFKEQ in the germline V gene.

The chain joins TRBV2 to TRBJ1-2; 7 bases line up with TRBD1. V trimming: 7 bases; J trimming: 2 bases; junction bases outside the gene matches: 1. CDR3 length: 12 amino acids. CDR1 and CDR2 (germline): SNHLY, FYNNEI. The CDR3 is CASKTGNYGYTF. Here the CDR3 DNA reads TGTGCCAGCAAGACAGGGAACTATGGCTACACCTTC.

The chain recombines TRBV15 with TRBJ2-1, with 10 bases matching TRBD2. Germline trimming cut 4 bases from V and 6 bases from J; bases unmatched to any gene: 9. This CDR3 contains 16 residues. Germline CDR1 is LNHNV and CDR2 is YYDKDF (reference sequence). The CDR3: CATSIQSGRAVNEQFF. The CDR3 coding sequence is TGTGCCACCAGCATACAAAGCGGGAGGGCTGTCAATGAGCAGTTCTTC. Full variable domain (outside the CDR3, taken from reference TRBV15 and TRBJ2-1): DAMVIQNPRYQVTQFGKPVTLSCSQTLNHNVMYWYQQKSSQAPKLLFHYYDKDFNNEADTPDNFQSRRPNTSFCFLDIRSPGLGDTAMYLCATSIQSGRAVNEQFFGPGTRLTVL.

Only one count was recorded for this clone. The chain recombines TRBV7-2 with TRBJ2-5; TRBD2 might be the D (6 bases). The CDR3 sequence is 15 residues long. V lost 0 bases and J 4 bases, leaving 12 bases between the germline ends. CDR1 is SGHTA and CDR2 is FQGNSA in the germline V gene. Here the CDR3 reads CASSLAPGGSETQYF. CDR3 DNA: TGTGCCAGCAGCTTAGCGCCCGGAGGGTCAGAGACCCAGTACTTC.